The present TCR beta chain was sequenced within a study of sequential checkpoint blockade in melanoma. Overall study context: 75 to 95 pretreatment tumor DNA samples were TCRβ immunosequenced.

This clone is deemed large. Antigen: not known. Study-level results: T-cell fraction and clonality followed PD-L1 and CD8+ counts, not mutational load.

Sequencing used immunoSEQ multiplex PCR; TCRdb keeps in-frame clones, though not all of them. Of approximately 4,900 clones listed, approximately 23% are singletons. The CDR3 has 16 amino acids. Per the germline V gene, CDR1 is LNHNV and CDR2 is YYDKDF (reference sequence). V was clipped by 5 bases and J by 0 bases; unmatched bases: 7. Treatment indicated: randomized to nivolumab then ipilimumab (arm A) or the reverse (arm B). No patient had prior DNA-damaging chemotherapy. This sequence joins TRBV15 and TRBJ2-4, with 7 bases matching TRBD2. The sequence was obtained from a human donor with melanoma. Sequences were derived from tumor tissue (inferred from file names), sampled from a patient given nivolumab and ipilimumab in sequence. For the CDR3, the DNA is TGTGCCACCAGCCCCGGCCTAGCGGAAGCCAAAAACATTCAGTACTTC. Its protein is CATSPGLAEAKNIQYF.